Below, 20 T cell receptor beta chains from the same sample are listed, as sequenced in a study of blood T cell repertoires in COVID-19. The method was immunoSEQ multiplex PCR; TCRdb's version includes in-frame clones alone and lacks a portion of them. Of roughly 50,000 clones detected, about three quarters appear once; the ten largest clones hold about 20%. Sequenced input: peripheral blood. The origin of the receptors is a human donor with active or convalescent COVID-19. The donor label of this sample is uncertain.

The chain carries TRBV5-1 and TRBJ1-6, with D perhaps TRBD1 (5 bases). V was pared by 5 bases and J by 7 bases, with 13 bases between. CDR3 length: 14 residues. Germline V gene data show CDR1 as SGHRS and CDR2 as YFSETQ. The CDR3 DNA sequence: TGCGCCAGCAGGGAGGGGATGAGGAATTCACCCCTCCACTTT. It is translated as CASREGMRNSPLHF.

The CDR3 coding sequence is TGTGCCATCAGTGAGGGGGGCCCCAACGAGCAGTACTTC. Encoded protein: CAISEGGPNEQYF. This rearrangement joins TRBV10-3 to TRBJ2-7; D possibly corresponds to TRBD1 (6 bases). V was clipped by 2 bases and J by 5 bases, with 10 bases between them. This CDR3 has 13 residues. Germline values: CDR1 ENHRY, CDR2 SYGVKD.

V is TRBV19 and J is TRBJ2-7; TRBD1 is a possible D gene (5 bases). This CDR3 spans 14 amino acids. Trimming removed 3 bases from V and 0 bases from J, with 9 bases in between. CDR1 is LNHDA, CDR2 SQIVND, per germline (reference sequence). DNA of the CDR3: TGTGCCAGTAGTATTCAGGGATTCTCCTACGAGCAGTACTTC. This gives the protein CASSIQGFSYEQYF.

CDR3 nucleotides: TGTGCCACCAGTGATTCCGACAGGGGCGGAAACATTCAGTACTTC. It encodes CATSDSDRGGNIQYF. This sequence joins TRBV24-1 and TRBJ2-4, with 8 bases aligning to TRBD1. Germline assignment: CDR1 KGHDR and CDR2 SFDVKD. V shed 2 bases and J 6 bases; nucleotides not matched to a gene: 5. This CDR3 comprises 15 residues.

The rearrangement links TRBV19 to TRBJ2-1; D is perhaps TRBD1 (6 bases). Germline CDR1 LNHDA, CDR2 SQIVND (reference sequence). CDR3 length equals 14 residues. The V and J ends lost 5 bases and 8 bases respectively, with 16 bases between them. The CDR3: CASSAENRADEQFF. The CDR3 DNA sequence: TGTGCCAGTAGTGCCGAGAACAGGGCGGATGAGCAGTTCTTC.

The chain recombines TRBV21-1 with TRBJ2-7; TRBD2, the D gene given by the table, was not confirmed from the DNA. TRBV21-1 is a pseudogene. The CDR3 loop spans 13 amino acids. CDR3 residues: CASSMAGGYEQYF. The CDR3 DNA follows: TGTGCCAGCAGCATGGCGGGAGGCTACGAGCAGTACTTC.

V and J are TRBV19 and TRBJ2-1; 8 nucleotides line up with TRBD1. The ends lost 6 bases at V and 2 bases at J; junction bases unmatched: 3. Germline CDR1 is LNHDA and CDR2 is SQIVND (reference sequence). The CDR3 has 14 amino acids. CDR3: CASRDREPYNEQFF. The DNA of the CDR3 is TGTGCCAGTAGGGACAGGGAACCCTACAATGAGCAGTTCTTC.

The chain links TRBV30 to TRBJ1-2, with D possibly being TRBD1 (5 bases). The V gene's germline CDR1 is GTSNPN and CDR2 SVGIG (reference sequence). V lost 0 bases and J lost 9, with 8 bases in between. The CDR3 has 11 residues. The CDR3 bases are TGTGCCTGGAGTGTACCAGGGAGCTACACCTTC. Amino acids: CAWSVPGSYTF.

The chain carries TRBV2 and TRBJ2-4; maybe TRBD2 (7 bases). V was shortened by 11 bases and J by 2 bases, with 10 bases between the two germline ends. CDR1 and CDR2 (germline): SNHLY, FYNNEI. This CDR3 is 12 amino acids long. CDR3 DNA sequence: TGTGCCGGGGGGGGCACCAAAAACATTCAGTACTTC. Residues: CAGGGTKNIQYF.

The chain recombines TRBV20-1 with TRBJ1-1; maybe TRBD1 (6 bases). The CDR3 has 15 amino acids. From germline, CDR1 is DFQATT and CDR2 SNEGSKA (reference sequence). V was trimmed by 3 bases and J by 0 bases, leaving 14 bases between them. The CDR3 sequence is CSASVGGPVNTEAFF. The CDR3 region has the DNA TGCAGTGCTAGTGTGGGGGGGCCAGTGAACACTGAAGCTTTCTTT.

J is TRBJ2-7 and V is TRBV18; D perhaps matches TRBD1 (6 bases). CDR3 length: 15 amino acids. Trimming took 8 bases from V and 6 from J, leaving 23 bases between them. Looked up from germline, CDR1 is KGHSH and CDR2 is LQKENI. CDR3 loop: CASRASTGLGREQYF. The DNA for the CDR3 is TGTGCCAGCCGCGCGAGCACAGGGCTCGGCCGCGAGCAGTACTTC.

The J gene is TRBJ1-5, the V gene TRBV11-2; 7 nucleotides align to TRBD1. The CDR3 covers 14 residues. V shed 5 bases and J 1 base; nucleotides not matched to a gene: 2. CDR1 SGHAT and CDR2 FQNNGV come from the germline V gene. Written as DNA, the CDR3 is TGTGCCAGCAGCCAGACAGGGAGCAATCAGCCCCAGCATTTT. Amino acids: CASSQTGSNQPQHF. Drawing the rest from reference TRBV11-2 and TRBJ1-5, the complete variable domain is EAGVAQSPRYKIIEKRQSVAFWCNPISGHATLYWYQQILGQGPKLLIQFQNNGVVDDSQLPKDRFSAERLKGVDSTLKIQPAKLEDSAVYLCASSQTGSNQPQHFGDGTRLSIL.

The chain joins TRBV5-6 to TRBJ2-6; D is perhaps TRBD2 (5 bases). Trimming left V 3 bases short and J 1 base short, with 14 bases between. Germline V gene data show CDR1 as SGHDT and CDR2 as YYEEEE. The CDR3 sequence is 17 residues long. The CDR3 DNA reads as TGTGCCAGCAGCTCTTTTGGGAGTGGGTCTGGGGCCAACGTCCTGACTTTC. This translates into CASSSFGSGSGANVLTF.

This clone was picked up one time. V usage is TRBV14 and J usage is TRBJ2-5; tentatively, D is TRBD2 (6 bases). Germline-derived CDR1 and CDR2 are SGHDN and FVKESK. The CDR3 is 16 amino acids. The V and J ends lost 1 base and 1 base respectively, with 13 bases between them. CDR3 sequence reads: CASSQVRGRGQETQYF. The CDR3 nucleotides are TGTGCCAGCAGCCAAGTGCGGGGTCGCGGCCAAGAGACCCAGTACTTC.

V and J are TRBV3-1 (or the pseudogene TRBV3-2) and TRBJ2-7, with D tentatively TRBD2 (5 bases). This CDR3 is built from 15 residues. Per germline, CDR1 LGHDT and CDR2 YNNKEL (reference sequence). Trimming removed 0 bases from V and 3 bases from J, with 12 bases in between. The CDR3 bases are TGTGCCAGCAGCCAAGATTTTCGCCGGGACTACGAGCAGTACTTC. It yields the protein CASSQDFRRDYEQYF.

The sample holds a few counts of this clone. This chain uses TRBV18 with TRBJ1-5; weak D call: TRBD1 (6 bases). CDR3 size: 17 residues. The germline V and J ends were trimmed by 2 bases and 3 bases, with 17 bases remaining between them. Germline V gene lookup returns CDR1 KGHSH and CDR2 LQKENI. The CDR3 coding sequence is TGTGCCAGCTCACCAACAGACCCGGGACATGCCAATCAGCCCCAGCATTTT. It codes for CASSPTDPGHANQPQHF.

The rearrangement joins TRBV5-4 to TRBJ2-5; 11 nucleotides line up with TRBD2. The CDR3 extends over 18 amino acids. V shed 3 bases and J 5 bases; nucleotides not matched to a gene: 15. CDR1 and CDR2 from the germline V gene are SGHNT and YYREEE (reference sequence). The CDR3: CASSSGTSGNPPGETQYF. Here the CDR3 DNA reads TGTGCCAGCAGCTCCGGGACTAGCGGAAATCCACCGGGGGAGACCCAGTACTTC. The full variable domain, completed using reference TRBV5-4 and TRBJ2-5, is ETGVTQSPTHLIKTRGQQVTLRCSSQSGHNTVSWYQQALGQGPQFIFQYYREEENGRGNFPPRFSGLQFPNYSSELNVNALELDDSALYLCASSSGTSGNPPGETQYFGPGTRLLVL.

V and J are TRBV11-2 and TRBJ1-3; D call uncertain. Germline-derived CDR1 and CDR2 are SGHAT and FQNNGV. The CDR3 is 13 amino acids. Between the trimmed V and J ends, which lost 5 bases and 3 bases, there was a span of 8 bases. The CDR3: CASSGPNGNTIYF. CDR3 nucleotides: TGTGCCAGCAGCGGGCCAAATGGAAACACCATATATTTT.

The V gene is TRBV27, the J gene TRBJ2-2, with unresolved D. V was pared by 2 bases and J by 1 base, with 8 bases between. Germline V CDR1 and CDR2: MNHEY, SMNVEV (reference sequence). The CDR3 extends over 15 amino acids. CDR3 DNA: TGTGCCAGCAGTTTAGTGGCAGGGAACACCGGGGAGCTGTTTTTT. Its protein is CASSLVAGNTGELFF.

This clone was seen just once. The CDR3 sequence: CASSAGGTGTYEQYF. For the CDR3, the DNA is TGCGCCAGCAGCGCAGGAGGGACAGGTACCTACGAGCAGTACTTC. This sequence joins TRBV5-1 and TRBJ2-7; TRBD1 agrees at 8 bases. V lost 4 bases, J lost 2 bases, and 8 bases stayed unmatched. Germline CDR1 is SGHRS and CDR2 is YFSETQ. This CDR3 has 15 amino acids.